The sequence of this TCR beta chain was determined in a study of T cell responses to AZD1222 COVID-19 vaccine. Study-level findings and limits: White British donors predominated, females outnumbered males, and clonal diversity was possibly underestimated. Of spike-specific TCRs, nearly half reportedly target regions left unmutated in variants. Samples come after the peak T cell response, not at day 14.

Of note for this clone: Its target is not known.

Germline loops: CDR1 SGHDN, CDR2 FVKESK. The V and J ends lost 4 bases and 3 bases, in that order; junction bases with no gene match: 5. This CDR3 is 15 amino acids long. The table came from immunoSEQ multiplex PCR; TCRdb's copy has only in-frame clones and leaves some out. This table holds 80,000 to 100,000 clones, approximately 83% found once. The analysis combined second doses at about 4 or about 12 weeks. The V gene is TRBV14, the J gene TRBJ2-7; TRBD2 matches 11 bases. The sequencing here drew on peripheral blood, taken 28 days after the second AZD1222 dose. This clonotype originated in an adult who received the AZD1222 COVID-19 vaccine. In DNA form, the CDR3 reads TGTGCCAGCAGCCTCCTGGGGACTAGCGGCTACGAGCAGTACTTC. Translating gives CASSLLGTSGYEQYF.